This TCR beta chain was observed in a study of T cell responses to AZD1222 COVID-19 vaccine (dated by TCRdb to 2020 to 2022). Concerning the study at large: TCR sequencing covered over 230 trial participants: 207 given two doses of AZD1222 and 26 given two doses of MenACWY control vaccine. Trial participants were enrolled by age into subgroups of 18-55, 56-69 and 70-plus years, and approximately 150, 30 and 60 TCR-sequenced participants, respectively, were included in these subgroups. Results and caveats for the whole study, not just this receptor: Participants were mostly white British, with more females than males. The authors suggested clonal diversity may have been underestimated. Conclusions about previously exposed vaccinees were limited because only six AZD1222 recipients were SARS-CoV-2 seropositive at baseline. The vaccine-associated CD4 TCRs covered the entire spike protein, and the dominant responses fell in regions 160-218 and 743-854. Because no samples from the day 14 peak response were available, repertoires could be characterized only after the peak T cell response. Nearly half of unique spike-specific TCRs reportedly recognized epitopes outside regions mutated in the B.1.351 and B.1.1.7 variants. In the small 56-69-year group, the increase in depth fell short of significance, most likely because of low power. Spike-specific TCR breadth and depth rose significantly after two AZD1222 doses compared with day 0 and with MenACWY recipients.

The CDR3 regions of human TCRbeta chains were subjected to immunosequencing. The study's processing was this. TCRs in the repertoires were matched against a reference library of SARS-CoV-2-specific TCRs that had been generated with the MIRA antigen-specificity platform. Breadth meant the fraction of unique TCRs that were SARS-CoV-2-associated, whereas depth meant the fraction of total T cells that were SARS-CoV-2-associated. Using the MIRA data, each spike-specific TCR was assigned both to the spike region to which the TCR was reactive and to a CD4 or CD8 class. Log10-transformed breadth and depth values were compared by one-way ANOVA with Sidak's multiple comparisons tests. The source is immuneACCESS, and TCRdb retained only in-frame sequences with V and J called. Part of the clones is not carried over; for the studies checked, unresolved V genes explain less than half of this, and the remainder is unexplained. The D gene and trimming were derived from the DNA, and the V and J assignments and clone size from that table. The sample contains 50,000 to 70,000 clones, around 85% of them found a single time. Approximately 19% of the sample is held by the ten biggest clonotypes.

Measured from the cysteine to the phenylalanine, the CDR3 is 12 residues long. The DNA shown is the 36-base CDR3, in frame from base 1. At the junction V is shortened by 7 bases and J by 5 bases, with 9 bases in between. As for this clone: Its antigen remains undetermined. No qualities accompany the bases; no much larger clone lies one base away.

What this sample's time point label stands for: baseline before first vaccination. Interpreted using the paper, the treatment or condition label stands for: meningococcal conjugate vaccine given as trial control. Samples from vaccinated people were obtained from the UK trials COV001 and COV002, which included a single-blind randomized controlled phase 2/3 trial of AZD1222 (ChAdOx1 nCoV-19) in healthy adults. For TCRbeta chain sequencing, PBMC samples from trial participants were taken at day 0 and at day 28 after the second dose. Sequencing was performed on peripheral blood, taken on day 0 of MenACWY control vaccination. The V and J segments used are TRBV12-3 or TRBV12-4 and TRBJ2-1; confidence is insufficient to name the D gene. The TCR sequence derives from an adult in good health. At the DNA level, the sequence is TGTGCCAGCAAACAATTCCACAATGAGCAGTTCTTC. Translation gives CASKQFHNEQFF.